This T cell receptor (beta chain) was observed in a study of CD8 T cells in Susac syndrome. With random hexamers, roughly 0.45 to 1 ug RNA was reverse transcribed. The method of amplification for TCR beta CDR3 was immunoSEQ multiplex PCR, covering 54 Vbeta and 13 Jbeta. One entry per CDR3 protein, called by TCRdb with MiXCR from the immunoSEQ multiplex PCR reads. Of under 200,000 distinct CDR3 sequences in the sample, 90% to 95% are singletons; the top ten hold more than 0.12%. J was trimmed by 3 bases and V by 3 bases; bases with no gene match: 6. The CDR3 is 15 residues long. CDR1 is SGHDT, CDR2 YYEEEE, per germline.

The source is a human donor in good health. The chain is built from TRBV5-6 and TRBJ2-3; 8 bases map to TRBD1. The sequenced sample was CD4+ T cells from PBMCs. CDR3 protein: CASSWDRIGTDTQYF. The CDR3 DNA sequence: TGTGCCAGCAGCTGGGACAGGATTGGAACAGATACGCAGTATTTT.